A single T cell receptor beta chain is shown here with its context. Its antigen remains unidentified. Germline CDR1 MGHRA, CDR2 YSYEKL. The CDR3 covers 13 residues. With 0 bases removed from V and 3 bases from J, the gap between germline ends came to 5 bases. This record comes from a study of a mutant IDH1 vaccine in newly diagnosed glioma. Study as a whole: Treated individuals were approximately 60% male and roughly 40% female, averaging roughly 38 years of age. Patients arrived already treated with radiotherapy, temozolomide, or both, most having had both. Study conclusions and caveats: Any relationship between pseudoprogression and changes in top peripheral T cell clonotypes seemed absent.

Sequencing was performed with immunoSEQ multiplex PCR; in TCRdb, only in-frame clones are kept and a portion is missing. This repertoire shows fewer than 65,000 clones, roughly 80% found once; its top ten account for roughly 1.9%. Described time point: baseline, week 1 (first vaccination visit). Treatment reported: pre-vaccination baseline after standard-of-care therapy. Donors' newly diagnosed IDH1-mutant WHO grade 3 or 4 astrocytomas lacked nuclear ATRX. The chain is built from TRBV4-1 and TRBJ2-5; D is uncertain. The source was PBMCs, collected from a glioma patient treated with radiotherapy, temozolomide or both. The origin of this receptor is a woman aged 40 to 50 with glioma. CDR3 protein: CASSQDHEETQYF. CDR3 DNA: TGCGCCAGCAGCCAAGATCACGAAGAGACCCAGTACTTC.